This record concerns one T cell receptor (beta chain) sequence. Antigen unknown. These data originate in a study of shared clonotypes between healthy human individuals. Overall study context: CD4 naive and CD4 memory each took three plates per donor, while CD8 naive took two and CD8 memory one.

Using immunoSEQ multiplex PCR, the repertoire was profiled, and TCRdb retains in-frame clones only, with some absent. The sample consists of 2.5 million or so clones, around nine tenths of them appearing once. Broader study findings: Among non-shared clonotypes, generation probabilities were lower than among those shared by all four donors. The study drew on few donors, limiting represented genetic and exposure-history diversity. Sample collection involved blood only; tissue repertoires are likely different.

This CDR3 contains 16 residues. The V gene end was trimmed by 4 bases and the J gene end by 0 bases; junction bases not matched to a gene: 5. Germline loops: CDR1 KGHSH, CDR2 LQKENI. J is TRBJ1-3 and V is TRBV18, with 8 bases that match TRBD1. Sequencing was carried out using naive CD4+ T cells sorted from blood. Subset of the sample: CD45RA+ positively selected. The sequence came from a man younger than 30 in good health. The CDR3 loop is CASSRNRGSSGNTIYF. The CDR3 region has the DNA TGTGCCAGCTCACGGAACAGGGGGAGCTCTGGAAACACCATATATTTT. Full variable domain (rest looked up from reference TRBV18 and TRBJ1-3): NAGVMQNPRHLVRRRGQEARLRCSPMKGHSHVYWYRQLPEEGLKFMVYLQKENIIDESGMPKERFSAEFPKEGPSILRIQQVVRGDSAAYFCASSRNRGSSGNTIYFGEGSWLTVV.